What follows are 5 T cell receptor beta chains derived from one specimen sequenced in a study of CD8 T cells in ankylosing spondylitis. TCRdb reanalysed the 5' RACE reads using MiXCR and keeps one entry per CDR3 protein. This sample has 150,000 to 200,000 distinct CDR3 sequences, with roughly 30% found just once. The sample comprised synovial fluid, either unsorted or a sorted T cell fraction (not recorded which). These receptors originate from a male donor with ankylosing spondylitis.

The chain carries TRBV7-3 and TRBJ2-1; a possible D gene is TRBD2 (7 bases). This CDR3 is built from 13 residues. From germline, CDR1 is SGHTA and CDR2 FQGTGA. The germline V and J ends were trimmed by 4 bases and 8 bases, with 12 bases remaining between them. CDR3 bases: TGTGCCAGCAGCTCGGGGGGCTCGGATGAGCAGTTCTTC. Amino acid sequence: CASSSGGSDEQFF.

The rearrangement joins TRBV30 to TRBJ1-5; 7 bases fit TRBD1. From germline, CDR1 is GTSNPN and CDR2 SVGIG (reference sequence). Germline trimming cut 3 bases from V and 3 bases from J; bases unmatched to any gene: 8. This CDR3 comprises 15 residues. CDR3 sequence reads: CAWRGRDRPNQPQHF. In DNA form, the CDR3 reads TGTGCCTGGAGGGGTAGGGACAGACCCAATCAGCCCCAGCATTTT.

The V and J genes are TRBV7-9 and TRBJ1-2; D is unclear. The V and J ends lost 5 bases and 8 bases respectively, with 15 bases between them. The germline gives CDR1 SEHNR, CDR2 FQNEAQ (reference sequence). The CDR3 spans 13 residues. CDR3 loop: CASSPQTKRGYTF. Here the CDR3 DNA reads TGTGCCAGCAGCCCGCAGACGAAGAGGGGCTACACCTTC.

The chain employs TRBV7-9 and TRBJ2-1, with TRBD2 matching over 7 bases. This CDR3 has 15 amino acids. Germline V CDR1 and CDR2: SEHNR, FQNEAQ (reference sequence). Losses at the gene ends were 5 bases for V and 9 bases for J; bases not matched to a gene: 13. CDR3 amino acids: CASSKTSASSFEQFF. CDR3 DNA sequence: TGTGCCAGCAGCAAAACTAGCGCCAGCTCGTTTGAGCAGTTCTTC.

This clonotype was recorded many times. This chain links TRBV18 with TRBJ2-7; tentative D call: TRBD1 (7 bases). V was clipped by 8 bases and J by 2 bases, with 13 bases between them. The CDR3 has 13 residues. Germline V gene sequence: CDR1 KGHSH, CDR2 LQKENI. In DNA form, the CDR3 reads TGTGCCAGCCCTCAGGGGGGACCCTACGAGCAGTACTTC. Translated, it gives CASPQGGPYEQYF. Using reference TRBV18 and TRBJ2-7 for the parts outside the CDR3, the full variable domain is NAGVMQNPRHLVRRRGQEARLRCSPMKGHSHVYWYRQLPEEGLKFMVYLQKENIIDESGMPKERFSAEFPKEGPSILRIQQVVRGDSAAYFCASPQGGPYEQYFGPGTRLTVT.